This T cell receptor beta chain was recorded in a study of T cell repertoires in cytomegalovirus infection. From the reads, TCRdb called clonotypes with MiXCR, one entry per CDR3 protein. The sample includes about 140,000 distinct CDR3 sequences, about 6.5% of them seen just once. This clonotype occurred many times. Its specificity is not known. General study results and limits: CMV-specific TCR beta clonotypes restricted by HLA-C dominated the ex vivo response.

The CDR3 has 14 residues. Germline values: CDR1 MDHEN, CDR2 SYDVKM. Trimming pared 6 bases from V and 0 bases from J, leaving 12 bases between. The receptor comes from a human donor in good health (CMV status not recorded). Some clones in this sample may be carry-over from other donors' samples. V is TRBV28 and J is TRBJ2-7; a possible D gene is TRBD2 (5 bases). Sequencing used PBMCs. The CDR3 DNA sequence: TGTGCCAGCAGGGGAGCGAGGAGCTCCTACGAGCAGTACTTC. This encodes CASRGARSSYEQYF.